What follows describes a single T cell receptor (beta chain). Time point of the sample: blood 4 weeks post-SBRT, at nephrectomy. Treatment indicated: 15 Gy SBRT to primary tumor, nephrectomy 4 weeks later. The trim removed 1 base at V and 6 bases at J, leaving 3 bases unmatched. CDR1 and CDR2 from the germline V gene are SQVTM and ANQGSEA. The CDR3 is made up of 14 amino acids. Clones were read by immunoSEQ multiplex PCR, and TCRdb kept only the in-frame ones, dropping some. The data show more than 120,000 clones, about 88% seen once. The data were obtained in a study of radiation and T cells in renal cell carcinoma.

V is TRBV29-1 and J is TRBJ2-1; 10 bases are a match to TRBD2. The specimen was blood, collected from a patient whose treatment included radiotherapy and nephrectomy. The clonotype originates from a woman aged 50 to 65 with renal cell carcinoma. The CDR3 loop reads CSVEVTSGVNEQFF. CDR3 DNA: TGCAGCGTTGAAGTAACTAGCGGGGTCAATGAGCAGTTCTTC.